Detailed here is one T cell receptor (beta chain). There is no known antigen for this receptor. No qualities accompany the bases; no much larger clone lies one base away. The library was built by means of PCR. TCR sequencing of DNA from cultured CD4+ T cells used the Oncomine TCR Beta short-read assay at the Johns Hopkins FTIC core. The QIAamp micro DNA kit was used to extract genomic DNA from the cultured CD4+ T cells. Oncomine TCR Beta libraries made from cultured CD4+ T cells were pooled using unique dual indexes and sequenced on an Illumina iSeq 100. The original pipeline was this. Non-productive sequences were filtered out, and CDR3s that did not start with C, did not end with F or W, or were shorter than 7 amino acids were discarded. The MANAFEST web application identified antigen-specific clonotypes by comparing peptide-stimulated wells against reference wells and other culture wells. To be called positive, a clone needed an FDR below 0.05, an odds ratio above 5, and a productive frequency above 0.1% in at least two of three replicate wells. A clonotype counted as cross-reactive if it showed significant expansion both in the SARS-CoV-2 spike wells and in at least one common cold coronavirus spike condition. Using R version 3.6.1, CDR3 homology was evaluated through Levenshtein distances (stringdist) along with unrooted phylogenetic trees (ape). The raw public data were reprocessed by TCRdb itself: fastp quality trimming at Q25, MiXCR clonotype calling, in-frame beta chains only. Here each entry gathers all rows of one CDR3 protein and keeps the most common genes and DNA. The V and J calls and clone size come from TCRdb's table, not from the authors' own analysis. For this sample there are about 16,000 distinct CDR3 sequences; about 39% appear just once. The ten largest clones represent about 8% of the sample.

This specimen's treatment or condition label, per the study, means: roughly 10-day PBMC culture with coronavirus spike peptide pools or control peptides (ViraFEST assay). The study used the ViraFEST assay, which expanded antigen-specific T cells with peptide pools and then identified expanded clonotypes by TCR sequencing. The positive SARS-CoV-2 PCR tests of the convalescent patients were dated from March to December 2020, before the Alpha, Beta and Delta variants emerged in the United States. Each well held about 2.2 million PBMCs cultured in IMDM containing around 5% human AB serum and approximately 9.6 IU/ml IL-2, with 7.5 to 10 ug/ml peptide pools added. Half of the culture medium was replaced with fresh IL-2-containing medium on days 3 and 7. After 9 to 11 days of culture, CD4+ T cells were isolated by negative selection with the EasySep CD4+ T cell isolation kit. Ficoll-Paque Plus gradient centrifugation was used to isolate PBMCs from whole blood, and the isolated PBMCs were then either used fresh or cryopreserved at -140C. In general, triplicate wells were set up for every culture condition.

These data belong to a study of vaccination and CD4 T cells after COVID-19 (dated by TCRdb to 2021 to 2024). Broadly, across the study: Convalescent patients had a positive SARS-CoV-2 result on nasal swab PCR, and of these patients, 8 or 9 had mild disease and one had severe disease. In the convalescent cohort there were six males and four females, among whom were two Hispanic individuals, seven Caucasians, two Asians and one multiracial person. In control cultures, a CEFX viral epitope pool was used as positive control, an HIV-1 Nef peptide pool was used as negative control, or no peptide was added. Overlapping spike peptide pools from SARS-CoV-2 and from the common cold coronaviruses HCoV-NL63, HCoV-OC43 and HCoV-229E were used as culture stimuli. The spike-specific CD4+ TCR repertoire was compared before and after mRNA vaccination in 10 COVID-19 convalescent patients and several infection-naive healthy vaccine recipients. Post-vaccine blood samples were obtained a median of around 74 days after the second vaccine dose, with a range of roughly 13 to 250 days. Participants received two doses of either the Pfizer-BioNTech BNT162b2 vaccine (n=8) or the Moderna mRNA-1273 vaccine (n=2). Post-COVID blood samples were collected from convalescent patients a median of around 100 days after diagnosis, with a range of roughly 35 to 180 days.

What the research found in general, with its limitations: An increase in the median number of SARS-CoV-2-reactive clonotypes from around 20 after infection to roughly 38 after vaccination was observed, but the change was not found to be significant. Of the vaccine-specific clones found in convalescent patients, nearly all (304 of 307) were mono-reactive for SARS-CoV-2 spike instead of being cross-reactive with common cold coronaviruses. In convalescent patients, a median approximately 86% of post-vaccine SARS-CoV-2-reactive clones were detected only after vaccination, suggesting vaccine-specific priming. The number of convalescent patients in the study was relatively small, and the study did not examine early timepoints following natural infection.

Sequenced input: CD4+ T cells from blood, cultured in vitro. The clonotype originates from a human donor who had recovered from COVID-19.

The DNA is as follows: TGTGCCAGCAGCTTAGGTATGGGATACAATGAGCAGTTCTTC. This translates into CASSLGMGYNEQFF. Rearrangement joined TRBV11-3 to TRBJ2-1; the D gene lacks a confident call. A distance of 8 bases separates the germline ends of V and J, which lose 1 base and 4 bases respectively. Including cysteine and phenylalanine, the CDR3 has 14 amino acids. The DNA shown is the 42-base CDR3, in frame from base 1. The germline V gene sets CDR1 to SGHNT and CDR2 to YENEEA.